Listed below are T cell receptor beta chains from one sample, sequenced in a study of graft-versus-host responses after intestinal transplantation. The assay was immunoSEQ multiplex PCR, and TCRdb's table has in-frame clones only and misses some. The data contain about 57,000 clones, 80% to 90% of them seen just once; the ten biggest clones take up less than 2%. The sequencing here drew on PBMCs, taken 26 days after transplant. All receptors come from a human patient who received an intestinal transplant, so some T cells may come from the graft donor. Each CDR3 is given with its conserved first and last residue. The D gene is left open where the match is weak. Some rows mark clone size as missing; the rest say once, few, many or name a class of expanded clone.

D,V,size,J,CDR3,DNA
-,TRBV29-1,-,TRBJ1-1,CSVIREGTEAFF,TGCAGCGTTATAAGGGAGGGGACTGAAGCTTTCTTT
TRBD2,TRBV28,-,TRBJ2-2,CASSAAGLAGVMNTGELFF,TGTGCCAGCAGTGCCGCGGGACTAGCGGGGGTGATGAACACCGGGGAGCTGTTTTTT
-,TRBV28,-,TRBJ2-3,CASSFRDERMTSTDTQYF,TGTGCCAGCAGTTTCCGTGATGAGAGGATGACTAGCACAGATACGCAGTATTTT
-,TRBV6-1,-,TRBJ1-1,CASSEIPGVPLSTEAFF,TGTGCCAGCAGTGAAATACCAGGCGTCCCTCTAAGCACTGAAGCTTTCTTT
-,TRBV19,once,TRBJ1-4,CASSIGGLTAIEKLFF,TGTGCCAGTAGTATCGGGGGGTTGACAGCTATAGAAAAACTGTTTTTT
-,TRBV19,-,TRBJ1-5,CASSPPGQGYQPQHF,TGTGCCAGTAGTCCTCCGGGGCAGGGGTATCAGCCCCAGCATTTT
TRBD2,TRBV15,-,TRBJ2-7,CATSRERGGSYEQYF,TGTGCCACCAGCAGAGAACGGGGGGGTTCCTACGAGCAGTACTTC
TRBD2,TRBV28,-,TRBJ2-1,CASTPGGSYNEQFF,TGTGCCAGCACCCCGGGAGGCTCCTACAATGAGCAGTTCTTC
-,TRBV10-3,-,TRBJ1-6,CAISGREVSPLHF,TGTGCCATCAGTGGCAGGGAAGTTTCACCCCTCCACTTT
TRBD1,TRBV6-5,-,TRBJ2-7,CASGRQGVEQYF,TGTGCCAGCGGTAGACAGGGAGTGGAGCAGTACTTC
-,TRBV27,-,TRBJ2-6,CASSYLTIIPISSGANVLTF,TGTGCCAGCAGTTATCTGACAATCATCCCAATCAGCTCTGGGGCCAACGTCCTGACTTTC
-,TRBV5-4,-,TRBJ2-5,CASSPIPGHSIQETQYF,TGTGCCAGCAGCCCTATCCCGGGACACAGCATCCAAGAGACCCAGTACTTC
TRBD2,TRBV27,-,TRBJ2-5,CASSLTSGGQYQETQYF,TGTGCCAGCAGCCTGACTAGCGGGGGGCAATATCAAGAGACCCAGTACTTC
TRBD1,TRBV29-1,-,TRBJ1-1,CSVDDRGNTEAFF,TGCAGCGTTGATGACAGGGGGAACACTGAAGCTTTCTTT
TRBD2,TRBV5-4,-,TRBJ2-2,CASSLKPPSGRINTGELFF,TGTGCCAGCAGCTTAAAGCCTCCTAGCGGGAGGATAAACACCGGGGAGCTGTTTTTT
TRBD1,TRBV9,-,TRBJ2-7,CASSVDGQGVDEQYF,TGTGCCAGCAGCGTGGACGGACAGGGGGTGGACGAGCAGTACTTC
TRBD2,TRBV28,-,TRBJ2-1,CASSFLWTSGAGGVWFF,TGTGCCAGCAGTTTTCTCTGGACTAGCGGGGCAGGTGGGGTCTGGTTCTTC
TRBD2,TRBV2,once,TRBJ2-3,CASSDSRLAGDKDTQYF,TGTGCCAGCAGTGATTCCCGGCTAGCGGGAGATAAAGATACGCAGTATTTT
TRBD2,TRBV5-1,-,TRBJ2-2,CASERGGTGELFF,TGCGCCAGTGAGCGGGGGGGCACCGGGGAGCTGTTTTTT
-,TRBV13,-,TRBJ1-3,CASSFWPGSSGNTIYF,TGTGCCAGCAGCTTTTGGCCAGGCAGCTCTGGAAACACCATATATTTT
TRBD1,TRBV28,few,TRBJ2-5,CASSSGGTGAQETQYF,TGTGCCAGCTCTTCGGGCGGGACAGGGGCACAAGAGACCCAGTACTTC
TRBD2,TRBV5-8,few,TRBJ2-7,CASSHSGVASHEQYF,TGTGCCAGCAGCCACAGCGGGGTAGCTTCCCACGAGCAGTACTTC
-,TRBV25-1,-,TRBJ2-2,CASEGWGRSTGELFF,TGTGCCAGCGAGGGTTGGGGGCGGTCAACCGGGGAGCTGTTTTTT
TRBD2,TRBV7-3,-,TRBJ2-1,CASSYLAGGVNEQFF,TGTGCCAGCAGCTATCTAGCGGGGGGGGTAAATGAGCAGTTCTTC
TRBD2,TRBV28,-,TRBJ2-7,CASSPTSGRSYEQYF,TGTGCCAGCAGCCCCACTAGCGGCCGCTCCTACGAGCAGTACTTC
TRBD2,TRBV7-2,-,TRBJ2-7,CASSSGTTSYEQYF,TGTGCCAGCAGCTCCGGGACTACCTCCTACGAGCAGTACTTC
-,TRBV28,-,TRBJ2-7,CASSSRSSYEQYF,TGTGCCAGCAGTTCCCGGTCCTCCTACGAGCAGTACTTC
TRBD1,TRBV6-1,-,TRBJ2-7,CASSEARTGGGRAYEQYF,TGTGCCAGCAGTGAAGCCAGGACAGGGGGTGGGAGGGCCTACGAGCAGTACTTC
-,TRBV9,-,TRBJ1-1,CASSVYPGQANTEAFF,TGTGCCAGCAGCGTCTATCCGGGACAAGCGAACACTGAAGCTTTCTTT
-,TRBV9,-,TRBJ1-1,CASSVGPTGGNTEAFF,TGTGCCAGCAGCGTAGGCCCGACAGGCGGAAACACTGAAGCTTTCTTT
-,TRBV28,-,TRBJ2-7,CASSWGGAYDEQYF,TGTGCCAGCAGTTGGGGGGGGGCCTACGACGAGCAGTACTTC
TRBD1,TRBV6-5,-,TRBJ1-1,CASSYGTGLTEAFF,TGTGCCAGCAGTTACGGGACAGGGTTGACTGAAGCTTTCTTT
TRBD2,TRBV5-1,-,TRBJ2-3,CASSPPETRLAGVSDTQYF,TGCGCCAGCAGCCCGCCCGAGACGCGACTAGCGGGGGTATCAGATACGCAGTATTTT
-,TRBV19,-,TRBJ1-5,CASSKNRKTGYSNQPQHF,TGTGCCAGTAGTAAAAACCGCAAAACAGGCTATAGCAATCAGCCCCAGCATTTT
TRBD1,TRBV2,-,TRBJ1-1,CASSELGGTGGPEAFF,TGTGCCAGCAGTGAACTGGGAGGGACAGGGGGCCCTGAAGCTTTCTTT
-,TRBV7-2,-,TRBJ1-2,CASSLRPATGFGYGYTF,TGTGCCAGCAGCTTACGGCCGGCGACAGGATTTGGGTATGGCTACACCTTC
TRBD1,TRBV9,-,TRBJ2-1,CASSASGTGNVDEQFF,TGTGCCAGCAGCGCCTCCGGGACAGGGAACGTCGATGAGCAGTTCTTC
TRBD1,TRBV6-6,-,TRBJ2-1,CASSQGQNEQFF,TGTGCCAGCAGTCAGGGACAGAATGAGCAGTTCTTC
TRBD2,TRBV5-6,-,TRBJ2-1,CASSLALLAESSYNEQFF,TGTGCCAGCAGCTTAGCTCTCCTAGCGGAGAGCTCCTACAATGAGCAGTTCTTC
-,TRBV6-6,-,TRBJ2-7,CASSLRGGVDYEQYF,TGTGCCAGCTCCCTAAGGGGGGGCGTTGACTACGAGCAGTACTTC
-,TRBV15,-,TRBJ2-1,CATSRGTKGDEQFF,TGTGCCACCAGCAGAGGGACCAAAGGGGATGAGCAGTTCTTC
-,TRBV13,-,TRBJ2-7,CASSSWALKEQYF,TGTGCCAGCAGCTCCTGGGCCTTGAAGGAGCAGTACTTC
TRBD1,TRBV28,few,TRBJ2-7,CATGPGQELYEQYF,TGTGCCACTGGCCCGGGACAGGAACTCTACGAGCAGTACTTC
-,TRBV5-6,once,TRBJ1-1,CASTIGGNTEAFF,TGTGCCAGCACCATCGGGGGAAACACTGAAGCTTTCTTT
TRBD2,TRBV6-4,-,TRBJ2-7,CASILLAGATYEQYF,TGTGCCAGCATCCTACTAGCGGGGGCAACCTACGAGCAGTACTTC
-,TRBV19,-,TRBJ1-1,CASSIGASMNTEAFF,TGTGCCAGTAGTATAGGGGCCAGCATGAACACTGAAGCTTTCTTT
TRBD1,TRBV10-2,once,TRBJ2-7,CASSEWTGVGSYEQYF,TGCGCCAGCAGTGAGTGGACAGGGGTAGGTTCCTACGAGCAGTACTTC
-,TRBV9,-,TRBJ2-2,CASSVGALNTGELFF,TGTGCCAGCAGCGTAGGGGCCCTGAACACCGGGGAGCTGTTTTTT
-,TRBV4-2,once,TRBJ1-3,CASSQDRPRGGLSGNTIYF,TGTGCCAGCAGCCAAGATCGACCTAGGGGGGGGCTCTCTGGAAACACCATATATTTT
TRBD1,TRBV5-5,-,TRBJ2-7,CASSFLFDRGGYEQYF,TGTGCCAGCAGCTTCCTGTTCGACAGGGGGGGGTACGAGCAGTACTTC
-,TRBV7-9,-,TRBJ2-1,CASSLSTGTNEQFF,TGTGCCAGCAGCTTATCTACAGGGACCAATGAGCAGTTCTTC
-,TRBV6-5,-,TRBJ1-1,CARRQTTYDAPEAFF,TGTGCCAGGCGCCAGACGACATACGATGCCCCTGAAGCTTTCTTT
-,TRBV11-2,once,TRBJ2-7,CASGDSSEAPYEQYF,TGTGCCAGCGGCGATTCGAGCGAGGCGCCCTACGAGCAGTACTTC
-,TRBV29-1,-,TRBJ2-3,CSVARPWTDKTDTQYF,TGCAGCGTTGCCCGCCCTTGGACAGATAAGACAGATACGCAGTATTTT
-,TRBV30,-,TRBJ2-3,CAWSRVFADTQYF,TGTGCCTGGAGCCGGGTTTTCGCAGATACGCAGTATTTT
TRBD1,TRBV29-1,-,TRBJ1-2,CSVTGTGPRYGYTF,TGCAGCGTGACCGGGACAGGGCCTAGGTATGGCTACACCTTC